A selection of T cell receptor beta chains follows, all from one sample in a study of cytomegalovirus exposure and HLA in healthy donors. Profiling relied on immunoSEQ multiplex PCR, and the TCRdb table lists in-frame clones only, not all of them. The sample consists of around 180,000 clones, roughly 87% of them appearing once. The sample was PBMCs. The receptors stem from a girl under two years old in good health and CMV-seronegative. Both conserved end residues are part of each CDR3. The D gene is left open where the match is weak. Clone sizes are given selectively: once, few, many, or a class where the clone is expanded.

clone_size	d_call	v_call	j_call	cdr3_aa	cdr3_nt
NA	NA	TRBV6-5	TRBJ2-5	CASSHGPGERETQYF	TGTGCCAGCAGTCATGGACCCGGTGAGCGGGAGACCCAGTACTTC
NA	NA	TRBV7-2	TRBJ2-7	CASSFTRSYEQYF	TGTGCCAGCAGCTTCACAAGGAGCTACGAGCAGTACTTC
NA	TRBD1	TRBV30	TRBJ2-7	CAWTMGTGARYEQYF	TGTGCCTGGACCATGGGGACAGGGGCACGCTACGAGCAGTACTTC
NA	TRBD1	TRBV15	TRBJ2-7	CATSRGGWTGGYEQYF	TGTGCCACCAGCAGGGGTGGATGGACAGGAGGTTACGAGCAGTACTTC
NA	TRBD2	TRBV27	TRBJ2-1	CASSRASGRLGEQFF	TGTGCCAGCAGTCGGGCTAGCGGGAGGTTAGGTGAGCAGTTCTTC
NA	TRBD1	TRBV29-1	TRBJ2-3	CSVPGQGPFQRTDTQYF	TGCAGCGTCCCTGGACAGGGGCCGTTCCAGAGGACAGATACGCAGTATTTT
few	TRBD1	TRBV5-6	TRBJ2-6	CASSRDRASGANVLTF	TGTGCCAGCAGCCGGGACAGGGCCTCTGGGGCCAACGTCCTGACTTTC
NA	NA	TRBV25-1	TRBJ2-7	CASSDSGLFYEQYF	TGTGCCAGCAGTGATTCGGGACTTTTCTACGAGCAGTACTTC
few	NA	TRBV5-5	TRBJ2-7	CASSSGGVYEQYF	TGTGCCAGCAGCTCCGGCGGGGTCTACGAGCAGTACTTC
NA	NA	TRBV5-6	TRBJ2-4	CASSSGTPGSQYF	TGTGCCAGCAGCTCCGGGACTCCTGGGAGTCAGTACTTC
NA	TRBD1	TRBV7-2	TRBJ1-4	CASSPRDRGNEKLFF	TGTGCCAGCAGCCCCCGGGACAGGGGCAATGAAAAACTGTTTTTT
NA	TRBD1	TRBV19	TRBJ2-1	CASSIDRGGYNEQFF	TGTGCCAGTAGTATTGACAGGGGAGGCTACAATGAGCAGTTCTTC
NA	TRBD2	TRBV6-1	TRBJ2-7	CASSVLAESYEQYF	TGTGCCAGCAGTGTGCTAGCGGAATCCTACGAGCAGTACTTC
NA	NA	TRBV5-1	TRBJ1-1	CASSWQGNTEAFF	TGCGCCAGCAGCTGGCAGGGGAACACTGAAGCTTTCTTT
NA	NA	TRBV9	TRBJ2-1	CASSVGPGRGYNEQFF	TGTGCCAGCAGCGTAGGTCCGGGTAGGGGTTACAATGAGCAGTTCTTC
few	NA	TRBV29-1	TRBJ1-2	CSVEGGESLYGYTF	TGCAGCGTTGAAGGAGGAGAAAGCCTCTATGGCTACACCTTC
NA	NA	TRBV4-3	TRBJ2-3	CASSQLAGNIDTQYF	TGCGCCAGCAGCCAACTCGCAGGGAATATAGATACGCAGTATTTT
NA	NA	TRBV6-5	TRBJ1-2	CASSPGSGDGYTF	TGTGCCAGCAGCCCCGGGTCGGGGGATGGCTACACCTTC
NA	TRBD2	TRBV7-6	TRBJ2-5	CASSLEALAGYKTQYF	TGTGCCAGCAGCTTAGAAGCACTAGCGGGATATAAGACCCAGTACTTC
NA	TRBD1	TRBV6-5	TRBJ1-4	CASRDTGGDEKLFF	TGTGCCAGCCGTGACACAGGGGGCGATGAAAAACTGTTTTTT
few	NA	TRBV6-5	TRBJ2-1	CASSFREAYNEQFF	TGTGCCAGCAGTTTTAGGGAGGCCTACAATGAGCAGTTCTTC
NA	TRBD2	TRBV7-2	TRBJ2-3	CASSMGLGDTQYF	TGTGCCAGCAGCATGGGACTAGGAGATACGCAGTATTTT
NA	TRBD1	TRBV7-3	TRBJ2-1	CASSPRQGPYNEQFF	TGTGCCAGCAGCCCGCGACAGGGTCCCTACAATGAGCAGTTCTTC
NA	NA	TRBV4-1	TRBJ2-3	CASSLLGIGVDTQYF	TGCGCCAGCAGCCTACTAGGGATTGGAGTGGATACGCAGTATTTT
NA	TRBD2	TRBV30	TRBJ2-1	CAWSVSGTEQFF	TGTGCCTGGAGTGTTAGCGGGACTGAGCAGTTCTTC
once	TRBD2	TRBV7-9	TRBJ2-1	CSSSPSGGIGNEQFF	TGTTCCAGCAGCCCCAGCGGGGGGATTGGCAATGAGCAGTTCTTC
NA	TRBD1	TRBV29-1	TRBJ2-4	CSVVTGIINIQYF	TGCAGCGTCGTGACAGGGATAATTAACATTCAGTACTTC
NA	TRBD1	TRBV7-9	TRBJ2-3	CASSSYRGYTHKTQYF	TGTGCCAGCAGCAGTTACAGGGGATACACACATAAAACGCAGTATTTT
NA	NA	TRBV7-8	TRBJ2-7	CASTFGRVYEQYF	TGTGCCAGCACTTTCGGGAGAGTCTACGAGCAGTACTTC
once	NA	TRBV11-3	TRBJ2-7	CASSLGGVAYEQYF	TGTGCCAGCAGCTTAGGGGGGGTAGCCTACGAGCAGTACTTC
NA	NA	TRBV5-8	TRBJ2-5	CASTGPDLETQYF	TGTGCCAGCACAGGGCCTGACTTGGAGACCCAGTACTTC
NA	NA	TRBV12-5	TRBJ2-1	CASGYSPSSEQFF	TGTGCTAGTGGCTATTCCCCTAGTAGTGAGCAGTTCTTC
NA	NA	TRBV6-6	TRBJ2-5	CASSSYQETQYF	TGTGCCAGCAGTTCGTACCAAGAGACCCAGTACTTC
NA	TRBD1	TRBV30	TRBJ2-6	CAWSVGQGVTYGANVLTF	TGTGCCTGGAGTGTGGGGCAGGGGGTAACTTACGGGGCCAACGTCCTGACTTTC
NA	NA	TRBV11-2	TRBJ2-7	CASSRKRGSSSYEQYF	TGTGCCAGCAGCCGGAAAAGGGGGAGTTCCTCCTACGAGCAGTACTTC
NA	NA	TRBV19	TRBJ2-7	CASSAGQGTGEQYF	TGTGCCAGTAGTGCGGGTCAGGGGACGGGGGAGCAGTACTTC
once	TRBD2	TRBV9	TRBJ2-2	CASSVAGGTGGLFF	TGTGCCAGCAGCGTAGCCGGGGGGACCGGGGGGCTGTTTTTT